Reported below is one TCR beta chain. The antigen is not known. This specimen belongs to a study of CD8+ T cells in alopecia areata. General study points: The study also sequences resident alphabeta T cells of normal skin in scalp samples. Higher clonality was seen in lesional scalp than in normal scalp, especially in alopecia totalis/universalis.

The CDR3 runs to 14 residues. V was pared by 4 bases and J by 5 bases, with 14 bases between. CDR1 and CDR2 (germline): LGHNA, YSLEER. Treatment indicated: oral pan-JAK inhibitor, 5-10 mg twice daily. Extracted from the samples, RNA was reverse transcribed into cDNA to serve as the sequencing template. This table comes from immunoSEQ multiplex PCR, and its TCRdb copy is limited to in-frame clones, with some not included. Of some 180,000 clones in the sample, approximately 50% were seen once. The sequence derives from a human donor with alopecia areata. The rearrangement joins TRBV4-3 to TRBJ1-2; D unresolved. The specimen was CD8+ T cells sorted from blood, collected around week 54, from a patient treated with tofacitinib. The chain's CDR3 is CASSPFGREYGYTF. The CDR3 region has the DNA TGCGCCAGCAGCCCCTTCGGGAGGGAATATGGCTACACCTTC.